A single sample is the source of the 7 T cell receptor beta chains below, sequenced in a study of shared clonotypes between healthy human individuals. The method was immunoSEQ multiplex PCR; TCRdb's version includes in-frame clones alone and lacks a portion of them. This table has 450,000 to 500,000 clones, roughly 80% appearing once. Sequences were obtained from PBMCs. Source of these receptors: a woman in her forties in good health. Some clones in this sample may be carry-over from other donors' samples.

The gene calls are TRBV30 and TRBJ1-2; a possible D gene is TRBD1 (5 bases). V was clipped by 4 bases and J by 6 bases, with 18 bases between them. Germline CDR1 is GTSNPN and CDR2 is SVGIG (reference sequence). This CDR3 has 14 residues. This chain's CDR3 is CAWNLGQIIDGYTF. CDR3 DNA sequence: TGTGCCTGGAATTTGGGGCAGATAATTGATGGCTACACCTTC.

The chain carries TRBV7-2 and TRBJ1-1, with D unresolved. V was pared by 5 bases and J by 11 bases, with 12 bases between. The length of the CDR3 is 11 residues. Germline loops: CDR1 SGHTA, CDR2 FQGNSA. The CDR3 DNA sequence: TGTGCCAGCAGCGGGGAATGGTCGGCTTTCTTT. Protein: CASSGEWSAFF.

The chain has TRBV20-1 and TRBJ2-7; no clear D gene. Germline V CDR1 and CDR2: DFQATT, SNEGSKA (reference sequence). The CDR3 loop spans 11 amino acids. V was pared by 3 bases and J by 6 bases, with 9 bases between. The CDR3 is CSASSRAEQYF. In DNA form, the CDR3 reads TGCAGTGCTAGCTCTCGGGCCGAGCAGTACTTC.

About this clone itself: A far larger clone is just one base off, so this is likely a read error. Other DNA sequences in the same sample also yield this CDR3. This chain uses TRBV9 with TRBJ2-1; TRBD2 aligns across 10 bases. In germline, CDR1 is SGDLS, CDR2 YYNGEE. V lost 4 bases, J lost 6 bases, and 7 bases stayed unmatched. This CDR3 has 15 amino acids. CDR3 bases: TGTGCCAGCAGCCCCCGTACTAGCGGGACCAATGAGCAGTTCTTC. It translates to CASSPRTSGTNEQFF.

The chain combines TRBV5-4 with TRBJ2-2, with 9 bases aligning to TRBD1. The J segment lost 5 bases and the V segment lost 0 bases, leaving 8 bases of the junction unmatched. The CDR3 runs to 17 residues. From germline, CDR1 is SGHNT and CDR2 YYREEE (reference sequence). The CDR3 DNA is TGTGCCAGCAGCTTGGCCTTACAGGGGGCTCGGACCGGGGAGCTGTTTTTT. It is translated as CASSLALQGARTGELFF. The variable domain in full, with the rest retrieved from reference TRBV5-4 and TRBJ2-2, is ETGVTQSPTHLIKTRGQQVTLRCSSQSGHNTVSWYQQALGQGPQFIFQYYREEENGRGNFPPRFSGLQFPNYSSELNVNALELDDSALYLCASSLALQGARTGELFFGEGSRLTVL.

The rearrangement uses TRBV27 and TRBJ1-2; D perhaps matches TRBD1 (5 bases). CDR1 is MNHEY, CDR2 SMNVEV, per germline (reference sequence). V lost 3 bases and J 3 bases, leaving 14 bases between the germline ends. The CDR3 extends over 15 amino acids. The CDR3 DNA reads TGTGCCAGCAGTTTGGAGGGGTGGGGGGACTATGGCTACACCTTC. Translated: CASSLEGWGDYGYTF.

This chain links TRBV6-4 with TRBJ2-2, with TRBD2 matching 8 bases. Per the germline V gene, CDR1 is MRHNA and CDR2 is SNTAGT. Trimming took 2 bases from V and 0 from J; bases not matched to a gene: 11. CDR3 size: 19 residues. CDR3 sequence (DNA): TGTGCCAGCAGTGACGCTTGCCCGACTAGCGACCCGAACACCGGGGAGCTGTTTTTT. Its translation is CASSDACPTSDPNTGELFF.